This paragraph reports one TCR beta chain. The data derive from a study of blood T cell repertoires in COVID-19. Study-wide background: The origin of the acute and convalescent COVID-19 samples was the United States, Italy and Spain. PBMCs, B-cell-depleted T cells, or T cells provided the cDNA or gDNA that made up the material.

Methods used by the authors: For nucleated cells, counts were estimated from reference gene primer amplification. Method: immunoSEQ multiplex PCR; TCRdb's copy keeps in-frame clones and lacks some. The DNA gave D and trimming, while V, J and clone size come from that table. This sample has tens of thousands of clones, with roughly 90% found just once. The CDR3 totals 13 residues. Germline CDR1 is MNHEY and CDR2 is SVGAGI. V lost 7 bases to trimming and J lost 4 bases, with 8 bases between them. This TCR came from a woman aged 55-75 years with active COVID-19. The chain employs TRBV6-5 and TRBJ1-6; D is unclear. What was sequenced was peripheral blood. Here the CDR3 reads CASTEQYNSPLHF. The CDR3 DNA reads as TGTGCCAGCACCGAACAGTATAATTCACCCCTCCACTTT.